This TCR beta chain appears in the sequencing data of a study of control samples from healthy donors and cancer patients. The CDR3 totals 16 residues. Germline trimming cut 0 bases from V and 4 bases from J; bases unmatched to any gene: 4. Germline V gives CDR1 SGHRS, CDR2 YFSETQ. Repertoires were generated with immunoSEQ multiplex PCR, while TCRdb's copy carries only in-frame clones and drops some. The sample carries over 100,000 clones, approximately 88% recorded once. The source of this sequence is a man between 35 and 55 years old in good health. This chain links TRBV5-1 with TRBJ2-1, with 10 bases identical to TRBD1. Sequences were obtained from blood. The DNA for the CDR3 is TGCGCCAGCAGCTTGGCCGGGACAGGGGAATACAATGAGCAGTTCTTC. It yields the protein CASSLAGTGEYNEQFF.